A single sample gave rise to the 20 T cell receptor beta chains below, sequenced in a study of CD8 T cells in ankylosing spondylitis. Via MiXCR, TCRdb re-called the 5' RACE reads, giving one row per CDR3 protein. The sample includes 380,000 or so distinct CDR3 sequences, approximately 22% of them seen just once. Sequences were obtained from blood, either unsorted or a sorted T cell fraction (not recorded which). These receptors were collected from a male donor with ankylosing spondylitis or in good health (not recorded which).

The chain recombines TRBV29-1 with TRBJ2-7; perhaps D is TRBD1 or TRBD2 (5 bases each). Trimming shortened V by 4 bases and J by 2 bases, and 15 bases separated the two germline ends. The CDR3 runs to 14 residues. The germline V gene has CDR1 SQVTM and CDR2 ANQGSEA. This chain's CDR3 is CSVGAGAGTYEQYF. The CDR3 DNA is TGCAGCGTTGGGGCGGGTGCAGGGACCTACGAGCAGTACTTC.

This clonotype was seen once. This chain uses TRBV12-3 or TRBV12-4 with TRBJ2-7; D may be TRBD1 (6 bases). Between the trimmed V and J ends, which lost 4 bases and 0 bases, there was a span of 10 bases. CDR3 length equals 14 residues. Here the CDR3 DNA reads TGTGCCAGCAGTTCCGGGACAATCTCCTACGAGCAGTACTTC. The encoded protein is CASSSGTISYEQYF.

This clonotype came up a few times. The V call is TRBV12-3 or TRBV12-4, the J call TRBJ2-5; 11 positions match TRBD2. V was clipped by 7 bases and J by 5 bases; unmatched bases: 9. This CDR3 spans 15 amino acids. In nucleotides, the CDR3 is TGTGCCAGCACGACGTCGGGACTAGCGGTGGAGACCCAGTACTTC. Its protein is CASTTSGLAVETQYF.

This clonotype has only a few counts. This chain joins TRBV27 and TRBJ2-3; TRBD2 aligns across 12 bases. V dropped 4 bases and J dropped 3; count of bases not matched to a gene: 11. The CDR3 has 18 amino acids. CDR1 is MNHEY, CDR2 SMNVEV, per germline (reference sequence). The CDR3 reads CASSSSLAGGPGTDTQYF. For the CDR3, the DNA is TGTGCCAGCAGTTCCTCCCTAGCGGGGGGGCCGGGAACAGATACGCAGTATTTT.

The CDR3 nucleotides are TGTGCCACCCCCCTCGCCGCTGGGGGAGATACGCAGTATTTT. Encoded protein: CATPLAAGGDTQYF. V and J are TRBV7-9 and TRBJ2-3; D tentatively fits TRBD1 or TRBD2 (5 bases each). The CDR3 loop spans 14 amino acids. V lost 10 bases and J 5 bases, leaving 19 bases between the germline ends. Germline V gene sequence: CDR1 SEHNR, CDR2 FQNEAQ (reference sequence).

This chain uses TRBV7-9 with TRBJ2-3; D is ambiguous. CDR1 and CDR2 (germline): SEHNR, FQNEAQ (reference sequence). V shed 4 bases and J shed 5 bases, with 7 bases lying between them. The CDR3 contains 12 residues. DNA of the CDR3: TGTGCCAGCAGCTCGCACGGAGATACGCAGTATTTT. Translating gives CASSSHGDTQYF.

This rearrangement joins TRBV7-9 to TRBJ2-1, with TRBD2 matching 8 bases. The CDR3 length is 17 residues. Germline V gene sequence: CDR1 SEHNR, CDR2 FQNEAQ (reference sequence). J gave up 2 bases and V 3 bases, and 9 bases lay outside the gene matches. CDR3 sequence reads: CASSFGRAGPTYNEQFF. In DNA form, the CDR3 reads TGTGCCAGCAGCTTCGGGAGGGCCGGGCCTACCTACAATGAGCAGTTCTTC.

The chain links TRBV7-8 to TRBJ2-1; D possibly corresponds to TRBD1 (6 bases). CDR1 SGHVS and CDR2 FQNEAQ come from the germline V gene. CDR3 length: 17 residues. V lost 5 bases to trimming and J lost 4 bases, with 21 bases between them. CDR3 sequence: CASSPPGVAGQYNEQFF. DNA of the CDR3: TGTGCCAGCAGCCCTCCAGGGGTAGCAGGGCAGTACAATGAGCAGTTCTTC.

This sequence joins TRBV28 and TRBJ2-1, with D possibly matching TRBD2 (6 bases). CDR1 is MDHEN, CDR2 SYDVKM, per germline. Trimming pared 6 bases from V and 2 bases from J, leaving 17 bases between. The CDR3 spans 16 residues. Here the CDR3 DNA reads TGTGCCAGCAGCCCCCGATGGCGGGGTGCCTACAATGAGCAGTTCTTC. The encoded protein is CASSPRWRGAYNEQFF.

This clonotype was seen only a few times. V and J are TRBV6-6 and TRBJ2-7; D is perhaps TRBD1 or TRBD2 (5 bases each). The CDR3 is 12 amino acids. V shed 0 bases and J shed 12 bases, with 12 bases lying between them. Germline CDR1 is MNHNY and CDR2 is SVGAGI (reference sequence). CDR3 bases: TGTGCCAGCAGTTACTCGGGGACGAGGGGGTACTTC. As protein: CASSYSGTRGYF.

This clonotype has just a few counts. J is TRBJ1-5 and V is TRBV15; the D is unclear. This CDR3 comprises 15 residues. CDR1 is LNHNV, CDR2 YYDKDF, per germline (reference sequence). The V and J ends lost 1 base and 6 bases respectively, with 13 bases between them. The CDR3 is CATSRAFSTAQPQHF. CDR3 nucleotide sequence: TGTGCCACCAGCAGAGCATTCAGTACCGCTCAGCCCCAGCATTTT.

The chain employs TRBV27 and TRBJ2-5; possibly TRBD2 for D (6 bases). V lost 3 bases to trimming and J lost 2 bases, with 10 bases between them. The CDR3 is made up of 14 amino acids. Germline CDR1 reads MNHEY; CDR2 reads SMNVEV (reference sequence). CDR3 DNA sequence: TGTGCCAGCAGTTTGGGACTGGGACAAGAGACCCAGTACTTC. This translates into CASSLGLGQETQYF.

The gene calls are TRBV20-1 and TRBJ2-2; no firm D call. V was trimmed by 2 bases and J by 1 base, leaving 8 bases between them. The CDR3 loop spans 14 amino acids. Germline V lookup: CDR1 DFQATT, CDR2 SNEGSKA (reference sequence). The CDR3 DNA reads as TGCAGTGCTAGAAGGCTAGGGAACACCGGGGAGCTGTTTTTT. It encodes CSARRLGNTGELFF.

The CDR3 region is CATSRDRSMEQFF. Here the CDR3 DNA reads TGTGCCACCAGCAGAGATAGGTCGATGGAGCAGTTCTTC. The chain uses TRBV15 and TRBJ2-1; D unresolved. The ends were cut back, 0 bases at V and 10 bases at J, with 10 bases in the middle. The CDR3 is 13 residues long. Germline V lookup: CDR1 LNHNV, CDR2 YYDKDF (reference sequence).

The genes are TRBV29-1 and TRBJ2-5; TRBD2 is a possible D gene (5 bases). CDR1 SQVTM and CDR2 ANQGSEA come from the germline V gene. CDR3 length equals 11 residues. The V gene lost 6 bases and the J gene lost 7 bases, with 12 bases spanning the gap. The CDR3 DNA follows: TGCAGCGTCTGGGGTGAGGGGACCCAGTACTTC. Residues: CSVWGEGTQYF.

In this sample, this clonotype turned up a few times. The CDR3 is CASSMRDTEAFF. As DNA, the CDR3 is TGTGCCAGTAGTATGAGGGACACTGAAGCTTTCTTT. The J gene is TRBJ1-1, the V gene TRBV19; no firm D call. Germline V lookup: CDR1 LNHDA, CDR2 SQIVND (reference sequence). The CDR3 sequence is 12 residues long. The germline V and J ends were trimmed by 3 bases and 3 bases, with 5 bases remaining between them.

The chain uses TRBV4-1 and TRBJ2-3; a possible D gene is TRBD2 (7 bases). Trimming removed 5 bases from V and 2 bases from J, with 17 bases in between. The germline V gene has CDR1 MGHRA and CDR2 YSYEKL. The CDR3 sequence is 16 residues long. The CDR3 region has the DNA TGCGCCAGCAGCTATTCGCGGGGGCTTTCCACAGATACGCAGTATTTT. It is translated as CASSYSRGLSTDTQYF.

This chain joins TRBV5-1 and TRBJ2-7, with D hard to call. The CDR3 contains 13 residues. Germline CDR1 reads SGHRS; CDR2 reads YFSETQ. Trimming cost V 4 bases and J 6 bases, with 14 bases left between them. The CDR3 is CASSPWGSSEQYF. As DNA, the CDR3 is TGCGCCAGCAGCCCTTGGGGTTCGTCCGAGCAGTACTTC.

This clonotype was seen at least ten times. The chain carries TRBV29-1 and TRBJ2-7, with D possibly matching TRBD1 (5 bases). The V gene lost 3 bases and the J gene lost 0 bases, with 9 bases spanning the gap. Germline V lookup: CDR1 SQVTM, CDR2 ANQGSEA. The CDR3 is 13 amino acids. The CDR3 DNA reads TGCAGCGTTGAGACAGAGATCTCCTACGAGCAGTACTTC. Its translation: CSVETEISYEQYF.

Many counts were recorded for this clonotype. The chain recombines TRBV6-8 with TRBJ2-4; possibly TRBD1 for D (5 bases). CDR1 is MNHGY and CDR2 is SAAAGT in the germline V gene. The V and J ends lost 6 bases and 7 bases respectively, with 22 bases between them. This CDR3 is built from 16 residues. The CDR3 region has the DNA TGTGCCAGCAGACCTAGGGGCCCTTGGTTGGGGAACATTCAGTACTTC. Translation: CASRPRGPWLGNIQYF.